This TCR beta chain was identified in a study of PD-1 blockade in classical Hodgkin lymphoma. Study at large: It was nivolumab at 3 mg/kg, given intravenously every 2 weeks, that patients received.

The V end lost 3 bases, the J end lost 2 bases, and 8 bases lay between the germline ends. Germline CDR1 SQVTM, CDR2 ANQGSEA. This CDR3 spans 14 amino acids. The table came from immunoSEQ multiplex PCR; TCRdb's copy has only in-frame clones and leaves some out. This table holds around 26,000 clones, over 75% found once. The study's findings and limits: CD4+ TCR diversity, unlike CD8+, climbed significantly by C4D1.

A remark on this clone: Antigen unknown.

As for time point: cycle 4 day 1 (C4D1), after around six weeks of nivolumab. All the patients suffered relapse after autologous stem cell transplantation, and brentuximab vedotin exposure differed. Magnetic negative selection served to purify CD4+ T cells out of PBMCs that had been thawed. Best outcomes ranged across complete response, partial response and progressive disease. The receptor comes from a human donor with classical Hodgkin lymphoma. The sample here was CD4+ T cells from blood, taken before the fourth cycle of nivolumab. This chain connects TRBV29-1 to TRBJ2-6, with D perhaps matching TRBD1 (6 bases). The chain's CDR3 is CSVDSGAGANVLTF. In DNA form, the CDR3 reads TGCAGCGTTGATTCAGGGGCTGGGGCCAACGTCCTGACTTTC. Drawing the rest from reference TRBV29-1 and TRBJ2-6, the complete variable domain is SAVISQKPSRDICQRGTSLTIQCQVDSQVTMMFWYRQQPGQSLTLIATANQGSEATYESGFVIDKFPISRPNLTFSTLTVSNMSPEDSSIYLCSVDSGAGANVLTFGAGSRLTVL.